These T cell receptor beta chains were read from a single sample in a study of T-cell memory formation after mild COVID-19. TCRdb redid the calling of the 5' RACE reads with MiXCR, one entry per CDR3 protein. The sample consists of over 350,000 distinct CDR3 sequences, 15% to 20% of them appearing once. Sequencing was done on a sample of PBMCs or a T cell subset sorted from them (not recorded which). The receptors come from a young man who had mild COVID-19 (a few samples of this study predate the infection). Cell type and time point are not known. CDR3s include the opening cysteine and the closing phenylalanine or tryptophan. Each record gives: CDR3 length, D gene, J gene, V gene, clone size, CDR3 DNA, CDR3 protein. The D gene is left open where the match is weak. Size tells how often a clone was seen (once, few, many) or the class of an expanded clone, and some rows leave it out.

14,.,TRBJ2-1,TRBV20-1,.,TGCAGTGCTAGAGTTCTAGTAGGGGATAATGAGCAGTTCTTC,CSARVLVGDNEQFF
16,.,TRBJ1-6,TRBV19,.,TGTGCCAGTAGCCCCGACTTGAGCTCCTATAATTCACCCCTCCACTTT,CASSPDLSSYNSPLHF
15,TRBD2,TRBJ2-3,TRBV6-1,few,TGTGCCAGCAGACTAGCGTATTCCAGCACAGATACGCAGTATTTT,CASRLAYSSTDTQYF
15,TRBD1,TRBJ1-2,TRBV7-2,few,TGTGCCAGCAGCGATCAGGGGGCGATAGGGTATGGCTACACCTTC,CASSDQGAIGYGYTF
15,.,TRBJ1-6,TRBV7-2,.,TGTGCCAGCAGCCCCGCCGGTCTAAATAATTCACCCCTCCACTTT,CASSPAGLNNSPLHF
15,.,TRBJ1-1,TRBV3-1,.,TGTGCCAGCAGCCAGGCCACGTCCGGTAACACTGAAGCTTTCTTT,CASSQATSGNTEAFF
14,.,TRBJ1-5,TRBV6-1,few,TGTGCCAGCAGTGACTGGGGCCACCTTGAGCCCCAGCATTTT,CASSDWGHLEPQHF
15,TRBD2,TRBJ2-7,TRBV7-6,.,TGTGCCAGCAGCTTATCTAGCGGGTACTCCTACGAGCAGTACTTC,CASSLSSGYSYEQYF
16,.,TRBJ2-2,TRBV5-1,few,TGCGCCAGCAGCTTGCCACAGGGAGTCGGCGGCGGGGAGCTGTTTTTT,CASSLPQGVGGGELFF
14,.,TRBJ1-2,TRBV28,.,TGTGCCAGCAGGGGGGGGCACCTTCTAATAGGCTACACCTTC,CASRGGHLLIGYTF
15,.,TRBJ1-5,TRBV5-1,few,TGCGCCAGCAGCTTGGGGGGAGTTCACAATCAGCCCCAGCATTTT,CASSLGGVHNQPQHF
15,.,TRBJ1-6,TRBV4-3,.,TGCGCCAGCAGCCAAGTGGCCCCGTCGAATTCACCCCTCCACTTT,CASSQVAPSNSPLHF
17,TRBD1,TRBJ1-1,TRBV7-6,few,TGTGCCAGCAACCACGGGACAGGGGGCCTCATGAACACTGAAGCTTTCTTT,CASNHGTGGLMNTEAFF
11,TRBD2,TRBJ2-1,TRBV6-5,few,TGTGCCAGCAGTTCCACGGGGGGAGAGTTCTTC,CASSSTGGEFF
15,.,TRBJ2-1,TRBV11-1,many,TGTGCCAGCAGCGGAGCAGGAAGCTCCTACAATGAGCAGTTCTTC,CASSGAGSSYNEQFF
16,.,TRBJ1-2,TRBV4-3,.,TGCGCCAGCAGCCAAGAGTCCCCAAGGCTGAACTATGGCTACACCTTC,CASSQESPRLNYGYTF
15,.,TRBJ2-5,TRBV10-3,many,TGTGCCATCAGTGAGGGTCAACCAAGCCAAGAGACCCAGTACTTC,CAISEGQPSQETQYF
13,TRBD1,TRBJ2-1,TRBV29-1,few,TGCAGCGTTGGTCGGGGACAGGGAGGTGAGCAGTTCTTC,CSVGRGQGGEQFF
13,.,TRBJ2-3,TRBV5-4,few,TGTGCCAGCGGGGCTCGGGGCACAGATACGCAGTATTTT,CASGARGTDTQYF
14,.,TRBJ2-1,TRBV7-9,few,TGTGCCAGCAGCTTAGCGAGCTTTTACAATGAGCAGTTCTTC,CASSLASFYNEQFF
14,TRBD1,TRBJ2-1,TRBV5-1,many,TGCGCCAGCCACGAGACAGGGGCAGAGGGTGAGCAGTTCTTC,CASHETGAEGEQFF
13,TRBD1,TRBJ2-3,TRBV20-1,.,TGCAGTGCTATGAGGACAGGGGGGCGTACGCAGTATTTT,CSAMRTGGRTQYF
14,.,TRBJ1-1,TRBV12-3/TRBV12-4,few,TGTGCCAGCAGTCCCCCCGGAGGGTCGGCTATGGCTTTCTTT,CASSPPGGSAMAFF
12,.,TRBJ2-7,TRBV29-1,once,TGCAGCGTTGTTAACAGGGAGAACGAGCAGTACTTC,CSVVNRENEQYF
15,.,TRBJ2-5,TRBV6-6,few,TGTGCCAGCAGTTACTCTCAGGGATGGCAAGAGACCCAGTACTTC,CASSYSQGWQETQYF
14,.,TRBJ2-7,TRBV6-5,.,TGTGCCAGCAGTTACTCGGTACGGAGCTACGAGCAGTACTTC,CASSYSVRSYEQYF
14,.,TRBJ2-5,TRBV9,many,TGTGCCAGCAGCGTAGGTGTAGGCCGAGAGACCCAGTACTTC,CASSVGVGRETQYF
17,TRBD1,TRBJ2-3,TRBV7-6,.,TGTGCCAGCAGCTTGACGGGGGACAGGGGGCTCGCAGATACGCAGTATTTT,CASSLTGDRGLADTQYF
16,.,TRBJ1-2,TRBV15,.,TGTGCCACCAGCCCACCATCGGGGGGAAGTCACTATGGCTACACCTTC,CATSPPSGGSHYGYTF
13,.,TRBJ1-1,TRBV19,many,TGTGCCACCAAGGACAGACAGAACACTGAAGCTTTCTTT,CATKDRQNTEAFF
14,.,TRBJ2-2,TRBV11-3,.,TGTGCCAGCAGCCCAGGCTGGGGTACTGGGGAGCTGTTTTTT,CASSPGWGTGELFF
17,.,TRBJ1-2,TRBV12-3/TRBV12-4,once,TGTGCCAGCAGTTTCGGCGGAGCATACCTCAGAGGCTATGGCTACACCTTC,CASSFGGAYLRGYGYTF
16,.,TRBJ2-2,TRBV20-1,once,TGCAGTGCTAGAGATAAACGGACCTTGTTGGACGGGGAGCTGTTTTTT,CSARDKRTLLDGELFF
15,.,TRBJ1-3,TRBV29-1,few,TGCAGCGTTGAAGATCCTGGCGACTCTGGAAACACCATATATTTT,CSVEDPGDSGNTIYF
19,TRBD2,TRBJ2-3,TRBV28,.,TGTGCCAGCAGTTCACCACGGACTAGCGGGGGGCAGAGTACAGATACGCAGTATTTT,CASSSPRTSGGQSTDTQYF
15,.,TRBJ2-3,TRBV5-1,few,TGCGCCAGCAGCTTGGTTGGACGGACCACAGATACGCAGTATTTT,CASSLVGRTTDTQYF
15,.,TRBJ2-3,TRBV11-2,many,TGTGCCAGCAGCTTAGGTAGTGGAACGGGAGATACGCAGTATTTT,CASSLGSGTGDTQYF
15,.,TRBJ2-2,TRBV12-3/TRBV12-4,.,TGTGCCAGCAGCCGTCCAGGGAGTTCCACCGGGGAGCTGTTTTTT,CASSRPGSSTGELFF
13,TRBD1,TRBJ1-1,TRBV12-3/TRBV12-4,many,TGTGCCAGCAGTCGGACAGGGGACACTGAAGCTTTCTTT,CASSRTGDTEAFF
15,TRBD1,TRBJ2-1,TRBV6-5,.,TGTGCCAGCAGTTTACCAGGGGGCGGCCTTGACGAGCAGTTCTTC,CASSLPGGGLDEQFF
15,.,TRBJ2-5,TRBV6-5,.,TGTGCCAGCAGTTACTCCCAGGGGAAGCCGGAGACCCAGTACTTC,CASSYSQGKPETQYF
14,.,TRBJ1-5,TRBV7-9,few,TGTGCCAGCAGCTTGTCGACGGGGGGGCAGCCCCAGCATTTT,CASSLSTGGQPQHF
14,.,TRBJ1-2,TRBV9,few,TGTGCCAGCAGCGTAGATGGGGGCGGCTATGGCTACACCTTC,CASSVDGGGYGYTF
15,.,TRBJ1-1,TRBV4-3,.,TGCGCCAGCAGCCAAGTATATTCCCAGGATCACCAAGCTTTCTTT,CASSQVYSQDHQAFF
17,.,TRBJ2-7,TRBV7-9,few,TGTGCCAGCAGCTCCCTCGAGTTAACAGGGGGGGCCTACGAGCAGTACTTC,CASSSLELTGGAYEQYF
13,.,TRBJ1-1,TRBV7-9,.,TGTGCCATCAGCCTCTCAAACTTCGATGAAGCTTTCTTT,CAISLSNFDEAFF